The sample holds a few counts of the clone carrying this TCR beta chain. No antigen is known for it. Each CDR3 protein gets one entry after TCRdb re-called the 5' RACE reads with MiXCR. The sample gives about 32,000 distinct CDR3 sequences, around a quarter of which show up once; 3.5% to 5% is in the top ten. The CDR3 spans 16 residues. Germline V gene sequence: CDR1 MGHRA, CDR2 YSYEKL. V was shortened by 1 base and J by 5 bases, with 17 bases between the two germline ends. Study-level results: Tumor Treg TCRs overlapped most with tumor naive CD4+ cells. In terms of TCR gene usage, tumor memory CD4+ T cells clustered together with blood and lymph node memory CD4+ cells, as well as with lymph node naive CD4+ cells.

Sequenced input: memory CD4+ T cells sorted from blood. Subset meaning: memory CD4+ T cells, CD4+CD45RO+CD25-. The chain joins TRBV4-1 to TRBJ1-1; unclear D gene. The receptor was isolated from a female donor with breast cancer. The CDR3 sequence is CASSQVRKGSETEAFF. The CDR3 nucleotides are TGCGCCAGCAGCCAAGTCCGTAAGGGTTCTGAAACTGAAGCTTTCTTT.